This T cell receptor beta chain was retrieved from a study of blood T cell repertoires in COVID-19. Study information: T cells, B-cell-depleted T cells, or PBMCs supplied cDNA or gDNA.

Membership in each cohort depended on participant-reported clinical history. Recovered status applied to Cohort 3 donors who had two consecutive negative PCRs. It also applied to those with clearance or with symptom resolution. The germline V gene has CDR1 MNHEY and CDR2 SMNVEV (reference sequence). The V segment lost 3 bases and the J segment 5 bases; nucleotides outside the gene matches: 6. The CDR3 consists of 15 residues. Assay used: immunoSEQ multiplex PCR; TCRdb lists only in-frame clones, some missing. Of more than 400,000 clones listed, 75% to 90% are singletons. The material sequenced was PBMCs or T cells enriched from blood (not recorded which). This clonotype originated in a woman younger than 35 who had recovered from COVID-19. J is TRBJ1-5 and V is TRBV27; TRBD1 aligns across 8 bases. CDR3 region: CASSFLGQGHQPQHF. The DNA of the CDR3 is TGTGCCAGCAGTTTCCTAGGACAGGGTCATCAGCCCCAGCATTTT.